Presented here are 22 T cell receptor beta chains from one specimen sequenced in a study of shared clonotypes between healthy human individuals. Naive CD8 cells were CD45RO-negative, positively selected for CCR7, excluding terminally differentiated effector memory CD45RA+ cells. Libraries were prepared by immunoSEQ multiplex PCR; TCRdb keeps only in-frame clonotypes and omits some of them. The data show some 1,900,000 clones, roughly 95% seen once. Sequenced material: naive CD8+ T cells sorted from blood. These TCRs come from a man between 18 and 29 years old in good health.

The V gene is TRBV11-2, the J gene TRBJ1-1; tentatively, D is TRBD1 (5 bases). The CDR3 length is 15 residues. Germline-derived CDR1 and CDR2 are SGHAT and FQNNGV. V was shortened by 7 bases and J by 1 base, with 16 bases between the two germline ends. The CDR3 region is CASTSLRGSNTEAFF. The CDR3 DNA sequence: TGTGCCAGCACCTCCTTGAGGGGTTCGAACACTGAAGCTTTCTTT.

This rearrangement joins TRBV9 to TRBJ2-7; maybe TRBD2 (8 bases). Per the germline V gene, CDR1 is SGDLS and CDR2 is YYNGEE. The CDR3 length is 15 residues. With 4 bases removed from V and 4 bases from J, the gap between germline ends came to 18 bases. The CDR3 here is CASSPTGTSWYEQYF. The CDR3 nucleotides are TGTGCCAGCAGCCCGACAGGGACTAGTTGGTACGAGCAGTACTTC. Based on the CDR3 plus reference TRBV9 and TRBJ2-7, the full variable domain is DSGVTQTPKHLITATGQRVTLRCSPRSGDLSVYWYQQSLDQGLQFLIQYYNGEERAKGNILERFSAQQFPDLHSELNLSSLELGDSALYFCASSPTGTSWYEQYFGPGTRLTVT.

V and J are TRBV18 and TRBJ2-7; 7 nucleotides line up with TRBD1. The CDR3 loop spans 12 amino acids. CDR1 KGHSH and CDR2 LQKENI come from the germline V gene. V lost 3 bases to trimming and J lost 6 bases; unmatched junction nucleotides: 2. CDR3 in DNA: TGTGCCAGCTCACCGACAGGGAGCGAGCAGTACTTC. The encoded protein is CASSPTGSEQYF.

The rearrangement joins TRBV28 to TRBJ2-7, with D unresolved. The CDR3 contains 15 residues. Germline-derived CDR1 and CDR2 are MDHEN and SYDVKM. Between the trimmed V and J ends, which lost 6 bases and 5 bases, there was a span of 20 bases. The CDR3 nucleotides are TGTGCCAGCAGCCAGTCCGTTATCCTGCAGGACGAGCAGTACTTC. Encoded protein: CASSQSVILQDEQYF.

V and J are TRBV9 and TRBJ1-1, with D perhaps matching TRBD1 (5 bases). V lost 2 bases and J lost 3, with 11 bases in between. The germline V gene encodes CDR1 SGDLS and CDR2 YYNGEE. CDR3 length: 14 amino acids. The CDR3, as DNA: TGTGCCAGCAGCGTGGGGGAGAGGGACACTGAAGCTTTCTTT. Its translation: CASSVGERDTEAFF.

This chain uses TRBV14 with TRBJ1-1, with TRBD1 as a possible D gene (6 bases). CDR3 size: 12 residues. Trimming removed 11 bases at V and 4 bases at J, with 14 bases between. Germline V gene lookup returns CDR1 SGHDN and CDR2 FVKESK. The CDR3 bases are TGTGCCGTGGGGGGGCCGAGCACTGAAGCTTTCTTT. Translating it yields CAVGGPSTEAFF.

The chain's CDR3 is CASSEFPSGGTDEQFF. CDR3 sequence (DNA): TGCGCCAGCAGTGAGTTTCCCTCCGGGGGAACCGATGAGCAGTTCTTC. The chain has TRBV10-2 and TRBJ2-1; D possibly corresponds to TRBD2 (6 bases). Deletions cut 1 base from V and 8 bases from J, with 18 bases between. The germline V gene encodes CDR1 WSHSY and CDR2 SAAADI. This CDR3 has 16 amino acids.

The rearrangement links TRBV6-5 to TRBJ2-5; 8 nucleotides align to TRBD2. V shed 5 bases, J shed 5 bases, and the junction held 10 bases outside the gene matches. Germline V lookup: CDR1 MNHEY, CDR2 SVGAGI. The CDR3 is 15 amino acids. CDR3 DNA: TGTGCCAGCAGTCTACTAGCGGAGAGAAGGGAGACCCAGTACTTC. Protein product: CASSLLAERRETQYF.

V usage is TRBV4-1 and J usage is TRBJ2-2, with D unclear. The V gene's germline CDR1 is MGHRA and CDR2 YSYEKL. Trimming cost V 2 bases and J 1 base, with 8 bases left between them. The length of the CDR3 is 15 residues. The CDR3 DNA follows: TGCGCCAGCAGCCAATGGGCGGAGAACACCGGGGAGCTGTTTTTT. This codes for CASSQWAENTGELFF.

J is TRBJ2-7 and V is TRBV19; 9 bases fit TRBD1. The CDR3 contains 16 residues. V lost 1 base to trimming and J lost 5 bases; unmatched junction nucleotides: 9. Germline V gene lookup returns CDR1 LNHDA and CDR2 SQIVND (reference sequence). The CDR3 DNA follows: TGTGCCAGTAGTATAGGGGGACAGGGCTATGGCGACGAGCAGTACTTC. Amino acid sequence: CASSIGGQGYGDEQYF.

As regards this clone: The sample contains more than one DNA sequence encoding this CDR3. J is TRBJ1-5 and V is TRBV9, with TRBD1 as a possible D gene (6 bases). V shed 0 bases and J shed 7 bases, with 14 bases lying between them. This CDR3 contains 15 residues. Germline V gives CDR1 SGDLS, CDR2 YYNGEE. Written as DNA, the CDR3 is TGTGCCAGCAGCGTAGGAGGGGGTCCGGGGCAGCCCCAGCATTTT. This encodes CASSVGGGPGQPQHF.

This chain uses TRBV2 with TRBJ2-7, with 8 bases aligning to TRBD1. Germline V gene data show CDR1 as SNHLY and CDR2 as FYNNEI. V was pared by 8 bases and J by 2 bases, with 5 bases of the junction left unmatched. This CDR3 is 13 amino acids long. CDR3 nucleotide sequence: TGTGCCAGCGGTTGGACAGGGCCCTACGAGCAGTACTTC. Encoded protein: CASGWTGPYEQYF. The variable domain in full, with the rest retrieved from reference TRBV2 and TRBJ2-7, is EPEVTQTPSHQVTQMGQEVILRCVPISNHLYFYWYRQILGQKVEFLVSFYNNEISEKSEIFDDQFSVERPDGSNFTLKIRSTKLEDSAMYFCASGWTGPYEQYFGPGTRLTVT.

This clone was found once. The J gene is TRBJ2-7, the V gene TRBV11-2, with D possibly TRBD2 on 5 matching bases. Trimming removed 0 bases from V and 2 bases from J, with 11 bases in between. The CDR3 extends over 15 amino acids. Germline V gene lookup returns CDR1 SGHAT and CDR2 FQNNGV. The CDR3 DNA is TGTGCCAGCAGCTTAGATTTCCGGGGTACCTACGAGCAGTACTTC. This gives the protein CASSLDFRGTYEQYF. The variable domain in full, completed from reference TRBV11-2 and TRBJ2-7, reads EAGVAQSPRYKIIEKRQSVAFWCNPISGHATLYWYQQILGQGPKLLIQFQNNGVVDDSQLPKDRFSAERLKGVDSTLKIQPAKLEDSAVYLCASSLDFRGTYEQYFGPGTRLTVT.

The chain is built from TRBV30 and TRBJ2-7, with D perhaps TRBD2 (6 bases). The CDR3 contains 15 residues. Germline lookup yields CDR1 GTSNPN and CDR2 SVGIG (reference sequence). Trimming left V 0 bases short and J 0 bases short, with 12 bases between. CDR3 nucleotide sequence: TGTGCCTGGAGTGTATTACGGGGGAGCTCCTACGAGCAGTACTTC. It is translated as CAWSVLRGSSYEQYF.

The genes are TRBV5-1 and TRBJ1-1; 9 bases map to TRBD1. The V gene's germline CDR1 is SGHRS and CDR2 YFSETQ. The CDR3 is made up of 14 amino acids. Germline trimming cut 4 bases from V and 5 bases from J; bases unmatched to any gene: 6. CDR3 DNA: TGCGCCAGCAGCGGGGACAGGGTGATTACTGAAGCTTTCTTT. The encoded protein is CASSGDRVITEAFF.

As to this clone: The same CDR3 can be traced to other DNA sequences in this sample. V usage is TRBV28 and J usage is TRBJ2-7, with D hard to call. This CDR3 is built from 12 residues. Trimming stripped 3 bases from V and 3 bases from J, with 6 bases between. Germline-derived CDR1 and CDR2 are MDHEN and SYDVKM. CDR3 DNA sequence: TGTGCCAGCAGTTTCGTAGGCTACGAGCAGTACTTC. It is translated as CASSFVGYEQYF. Full variable domain (missing parts from reference TRBV28 and TRBJ2-7): DVKVTQSSRYLVKRTGEKVFLECVQDMDHENMFWYRQDPGLGLRLIYFSYDVKMKEKGDIPEGYSVSREKKERFSLILESASTNQTSMYLCASSFVGYEQYFGPGTRLTVT.

V is TRBV6-6 and J is TRBJ2-1, with 12 bases lining up with TRBD2. This CDR3 spans 15 amino acids. V shed 7 bases, J shed 8 bases, and the junction held 9 bases outside the gene matches. Germline values: CDR1 MNHNY, CDR2 SVGAGI (reference sequence). This CDR3 reads CASTTGTSGWDEQFF. CDR3 DNA: TGTGCCAGCACGACCGGGACTAGCGGGTGGGATGAGCAGTTCTTC.

Comments on this clone: Additional DNA sequences in this sample encode the identical CDR3. The chain recombines TRBV10-2 with TRBJ2-7; D unresolved. V was shortened by 6 bases and J by 2 bases, with 5 bases between the two germline ends. The CDR3 has 11 residues. Germline V gene sequence: CDR1 WSHSY, CDR2 SAAADI. This CDR3 is CASSETYEQYF. The CDR3 coding sequence is TGCGCCAGCAGCGAAACCTACGAGCAGTACTTC.

Regarding this clone: The same CDR3 is also encoded by other DNA sequences in this sample. The rearrangement links TRBV11-2 to TRBJ2-7, with D maybe TRBD2 (6 bases). Germline lookup yields CDR1 SGHAT and CDR2 FQNNGV. The CDR3 loop spans 14 amino acids. Trimming removed 3 bases from V and 0 bases from J, with 9 bases in between. The CDR3 region has the DNA TGTGCCAGCAGCTTGGGGGGTACCTCCTACGAGCAGTACTTC. Its protein is CASSLGGTSYEQYF. Complete variable domain (other parts from reference TRBV11-2 and TRBJ2-7): EAGVAQSPRYKIIEKRQSVAFWCNPISGHATLYWYQQILGQGPKLLIQFQNNGVVDDSQLPKDRFSAERLKGVDSTLKIQPAKLEDSAVYLCASSLGGTSYEQYFGPGTRLTVT.

The J gene is TRBJ1-2, the V gene TRBV6-6; weak D call: TRBD1 (5 bases). V lost 1 base and J 2 bases, leaving 11 bases between the germline ends. The germline V gene has CDR1 MNHNY and CDR2 SVGAGI (reference sequence). This CDR3 has 15 amino acids. In nucleotides, the CDR3 is TGTGCCAGCAGTTACTTTCTCGGGGACAACTATGGCTACACCTTC. The encoded protein is CASSYFLGDNYGYTF.

The rearrangement links TRBV13 to TRBJ2-1; 13 nucleotides align to TRBD2. There are 16 residues in the CDR3. The V gene's germline CDR1 is PRHDT and CDR2 FYEKMQ (reference sequence). V shed 1 base and J 6 bases; nucleotides not matched to a gene: 3. The CDR3 DNA is TGTGCCAGCAGCTTAGAGGGGACTAGCGGGGTCAATGAGCAGTTCTTC. Amino acid sequence: CASSLEGTSGVNEQFF.

This sequence joins TRBV19 and TRBJ2-1; D is unclear. CDR3 length: 14 residues. The germline CDR1 and CDR2 sequences are LNHDA and SQIVND (reference sequence). V was clipped by 0 bases and J by 8 bases, with 11 bases between them. CDR3 loop: CASSIDLEVHEQFF. CDR3 in DNA: TGTGCCAGTAGTATAGATCTTGAGGTCCATGAGCAGTTCTTC.